This T cell receptor beta chain was identified during a study of cytomegalovirus exposure and HLA in healthy donors. Study conclusions and caveats: There were reportedly fewer N-insertions in an Asian-associated ancestry cluster than the roughly 700-donor mean, in a later analysis. As a later analysis revealed, most CMV-associated TCR beta chains appeared HLA-restricted. Published work reported that the classifier diagnosed cytomegalovirus status with high specificity and sensitivity. With later analysis, a missense DCLRE1C variant became linked to TCR beta V- and J-gene trimming.

PCR used 60 Vbeta primers and 13 Jbeta primers. Data came from immunoSEQ multiplex PCR; TCRdb stores just in-frame clones and leaves some out. The sample data list approximately 92,000 clones. Regarding this clone: Antigen specificity is unknown.

The TCR comes from a woman younger than 45 in good health and CMV-seronegative. What was sequenced was PBMCs.

CDR3 nucleotides: TGCGCCAGCAGCCAAGATTTCGGCGGAAGGGGTAGGGGCAATCAGCCCCAGCATTTT. Amino acid sequence: CASSQDFGGRGRGNQPQHF. The V and J genes are TRBV4-1 and TRBJ1-5, with D possibly being TRBD1 (5 bases). V lost 0 bases and J lost 2, with 20 bases in between. CDR3 length: 19 residues. CDR1 and CDR2 (germline): MGHRA, YSYEKL.